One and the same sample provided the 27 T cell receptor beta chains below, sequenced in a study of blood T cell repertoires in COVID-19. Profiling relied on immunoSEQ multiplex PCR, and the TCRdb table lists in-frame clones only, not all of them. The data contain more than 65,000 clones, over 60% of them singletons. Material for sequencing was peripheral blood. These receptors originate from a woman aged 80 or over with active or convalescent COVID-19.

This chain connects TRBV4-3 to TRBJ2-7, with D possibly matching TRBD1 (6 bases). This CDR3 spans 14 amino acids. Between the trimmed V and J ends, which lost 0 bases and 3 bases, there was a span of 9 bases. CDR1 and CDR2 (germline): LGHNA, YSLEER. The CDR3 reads CASSQEGRGYEQYF. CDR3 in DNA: TGCGCCAGCAGCCAAGAGGGCAGGGGCTACGAGCAGTACTTC.

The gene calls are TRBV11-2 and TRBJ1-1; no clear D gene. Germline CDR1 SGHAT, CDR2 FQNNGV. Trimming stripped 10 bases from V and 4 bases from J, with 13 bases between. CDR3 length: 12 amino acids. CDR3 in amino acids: CATHGRSTEAFF. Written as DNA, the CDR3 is TGTGCCACCCATGGGAGGAGCACTGAAGCTTTCTTT.

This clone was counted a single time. CDR3 residues: CASSRSGEETQYF. In DNA, the CDR3 is TGTGCCAGCAGTCGTAGCGGGGAGGAGACCCAGTACTTC. The chain uses TRBV12-3 or TRBV12-4 and TRBJ2-5, with 8 bases aligning to TRBD2. J was trimmed by 5 bases and V by 5 bases; bases with no gene match: 4. The CDR3 is 13 amino acids.

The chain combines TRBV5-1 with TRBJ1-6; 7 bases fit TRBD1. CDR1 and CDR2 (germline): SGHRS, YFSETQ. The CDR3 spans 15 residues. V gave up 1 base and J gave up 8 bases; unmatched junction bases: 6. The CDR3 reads CASSLLAGGYSPLHF. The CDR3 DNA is TGCGCCAGCAGCTTGCTGGCAGGGGGATATTCACCCCTCCACTTT.

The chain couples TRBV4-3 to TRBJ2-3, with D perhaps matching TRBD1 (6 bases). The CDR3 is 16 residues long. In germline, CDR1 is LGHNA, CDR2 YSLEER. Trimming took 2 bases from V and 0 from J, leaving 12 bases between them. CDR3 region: CASSQTYRDSTDTQYF. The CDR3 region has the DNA TGCGCCAGCAGCCAAACTTACAGGGATAGCACAGATACGCAGTATTTT.

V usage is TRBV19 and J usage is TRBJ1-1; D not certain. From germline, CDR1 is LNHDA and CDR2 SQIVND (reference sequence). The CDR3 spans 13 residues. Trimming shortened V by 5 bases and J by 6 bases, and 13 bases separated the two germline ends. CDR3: CASSPPYQAEAFF. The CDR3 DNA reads TGTGCCAGTAGTCCACCCTATCAAGCTGAAGCTTTCTTT.

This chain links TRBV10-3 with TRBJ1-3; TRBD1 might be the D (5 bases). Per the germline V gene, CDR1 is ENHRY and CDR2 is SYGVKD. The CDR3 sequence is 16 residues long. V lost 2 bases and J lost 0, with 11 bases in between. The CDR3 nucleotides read TGTGCCATCAGTGAGGCAAGGGGCAGCTCTGGAAACACCATATATTTT. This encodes CAISEARGSSGNTIYF.

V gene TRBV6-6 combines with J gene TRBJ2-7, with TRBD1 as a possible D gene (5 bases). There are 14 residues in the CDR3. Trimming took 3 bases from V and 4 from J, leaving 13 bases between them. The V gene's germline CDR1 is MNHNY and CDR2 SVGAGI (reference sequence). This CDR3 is CASSYRQGQYEQYF. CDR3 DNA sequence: TGTGCCAGCAGTTATCGCCAGGGTCAATACGAGCAGTACTTC.

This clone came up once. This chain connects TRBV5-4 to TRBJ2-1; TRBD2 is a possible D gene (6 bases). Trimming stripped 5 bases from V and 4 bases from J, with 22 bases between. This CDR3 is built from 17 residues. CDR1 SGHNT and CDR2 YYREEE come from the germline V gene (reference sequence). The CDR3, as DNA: TGTGCCAGCAGTTTTCGTCGAAGGCGGGGCAATTACAATGAGCAGTTCTTC. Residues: CASSFRRRRGNYNEQFF.

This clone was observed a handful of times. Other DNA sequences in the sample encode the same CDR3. CDR3 sequence: CASSLGQNNEKLFF. Here the CDR3 DNA reads TGCGCCAGCAGCTTGGGGCAGAATAATGAAAAACTGTTTTTT. The rearrangement uses TRBV5-1 and TRBJ1-4; D gene uncertain. The CDR3 covers 14 residues. Trimming removed 0 bases at V and 4 bases at J, with 7 bases between. CDR1 SGHRS and CDR2 YFSETQ come from the germline V gene.

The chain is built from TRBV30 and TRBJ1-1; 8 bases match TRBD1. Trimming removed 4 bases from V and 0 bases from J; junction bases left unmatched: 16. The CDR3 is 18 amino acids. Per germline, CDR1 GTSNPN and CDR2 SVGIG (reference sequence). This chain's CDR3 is CAWIFRTQGGFMNTEAFF. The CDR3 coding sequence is TGTGCCTGGATTTTCCGAACACAGGGGGGTTTCATGAACACTGAAGCTTTCTTT.

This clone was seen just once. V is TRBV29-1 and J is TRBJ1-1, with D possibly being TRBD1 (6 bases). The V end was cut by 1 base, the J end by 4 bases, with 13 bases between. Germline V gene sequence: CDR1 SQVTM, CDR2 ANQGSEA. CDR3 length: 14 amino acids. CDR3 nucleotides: TGCAGCGTTGAAGTCACGGCAGGGGCCACTGAAGCTTTCTTT. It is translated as CSVEVTAGATEAFF.

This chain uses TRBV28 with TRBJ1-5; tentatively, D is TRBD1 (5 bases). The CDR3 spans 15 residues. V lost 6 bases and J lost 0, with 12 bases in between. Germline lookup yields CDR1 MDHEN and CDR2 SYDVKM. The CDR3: CASRDGGYSNQPQHF. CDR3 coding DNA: TGTGCCAGCAGAGACGGGGGATATAGCAATCAGCCCCAGCATTTT.

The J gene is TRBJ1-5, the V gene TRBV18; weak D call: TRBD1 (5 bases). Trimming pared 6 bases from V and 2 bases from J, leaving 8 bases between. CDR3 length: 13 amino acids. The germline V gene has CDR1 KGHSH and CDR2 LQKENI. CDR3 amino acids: CASSGGGNQPQHF. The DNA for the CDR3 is TGTGCCAGCTCGGGAGGGGGCAATCAGCCCCAGCATTTT.

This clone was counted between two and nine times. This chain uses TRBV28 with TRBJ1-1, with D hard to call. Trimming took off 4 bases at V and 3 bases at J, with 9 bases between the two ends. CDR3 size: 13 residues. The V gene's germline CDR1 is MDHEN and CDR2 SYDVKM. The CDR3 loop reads CASSYLAYTEAFF. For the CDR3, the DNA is TGTGCCAGCAGTTACCTAGCGTACACTGAAGCTTTCTTT.

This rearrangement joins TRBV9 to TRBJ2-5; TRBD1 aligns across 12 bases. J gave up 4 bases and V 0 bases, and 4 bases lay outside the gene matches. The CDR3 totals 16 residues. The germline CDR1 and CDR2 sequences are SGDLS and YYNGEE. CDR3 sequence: CASSVDGTGGRETQYF. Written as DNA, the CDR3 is TGTGCCAGCAGCGTAGATGGGACAGGGGGCCGAGAGACCCAGTACTTC.

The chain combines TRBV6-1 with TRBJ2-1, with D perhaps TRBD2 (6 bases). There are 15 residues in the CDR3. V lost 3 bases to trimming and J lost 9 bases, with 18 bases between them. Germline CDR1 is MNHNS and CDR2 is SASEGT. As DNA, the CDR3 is TGTGCCAGCAGTGACCTTCCGGGGACTCCTAGTGAGCAGTTCTTC. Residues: CASSDLPGTPSEQFF.

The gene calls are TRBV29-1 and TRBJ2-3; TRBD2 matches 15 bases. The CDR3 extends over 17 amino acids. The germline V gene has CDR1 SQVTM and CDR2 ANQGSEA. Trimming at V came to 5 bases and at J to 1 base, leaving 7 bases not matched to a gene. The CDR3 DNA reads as TGCAGCGTTCTAGGACTAGCGGGGGGGCAAGGCACAGATACGCAGTATTTT. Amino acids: CSVLGLAGGQGTDTQYF.

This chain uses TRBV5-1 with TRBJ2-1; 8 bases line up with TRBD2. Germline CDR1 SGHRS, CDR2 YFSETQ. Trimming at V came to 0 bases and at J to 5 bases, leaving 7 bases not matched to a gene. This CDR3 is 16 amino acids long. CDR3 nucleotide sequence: TGCGCCAGCAGCTTGGAGGCGGGAGGAGTAGACAATGAGCAGTTCTTC. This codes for CASSLEAGGVDNEQFF.

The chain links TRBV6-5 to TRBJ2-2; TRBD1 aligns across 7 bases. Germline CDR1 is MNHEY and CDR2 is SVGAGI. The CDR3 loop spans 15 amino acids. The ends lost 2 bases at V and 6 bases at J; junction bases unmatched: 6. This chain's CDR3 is CASSYDRDLAGELFF. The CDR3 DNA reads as TGTGCCAGCAGTTACGACAGGGATCTTGCCGGGGAGCTGTTTTTT.

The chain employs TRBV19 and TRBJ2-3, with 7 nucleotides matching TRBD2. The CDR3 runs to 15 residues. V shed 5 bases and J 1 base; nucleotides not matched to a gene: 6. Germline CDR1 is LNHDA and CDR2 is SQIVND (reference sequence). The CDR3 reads CASSVTSVGTDTQYF. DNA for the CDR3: TGTGCCAGTAGTGTTACTAGCGTGGGCACAGATACGCAGTATTTT.

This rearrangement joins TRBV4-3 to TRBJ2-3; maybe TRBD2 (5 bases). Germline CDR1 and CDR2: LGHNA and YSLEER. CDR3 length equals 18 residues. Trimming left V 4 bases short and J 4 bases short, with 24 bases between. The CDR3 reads CASSPGGYLGKDADTQYF. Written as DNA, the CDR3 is TGCGCCAGCAGCCCAGGAGGATACTTGGGAAAGGATGCAGATACGCAGTATTTT.

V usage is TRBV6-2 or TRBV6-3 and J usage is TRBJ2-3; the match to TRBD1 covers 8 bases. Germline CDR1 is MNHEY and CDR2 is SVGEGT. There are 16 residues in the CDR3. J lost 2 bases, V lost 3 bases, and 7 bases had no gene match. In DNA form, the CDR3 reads TGTGCCAGCAGTTATTCGGGACAGGCACCCACAGATACGCAGTATTTT. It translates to CASSYSGQAPTDTQYF.

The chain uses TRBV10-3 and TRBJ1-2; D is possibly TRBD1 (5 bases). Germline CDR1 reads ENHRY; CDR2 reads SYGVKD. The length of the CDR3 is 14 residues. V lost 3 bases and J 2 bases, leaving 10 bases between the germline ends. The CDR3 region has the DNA TGTGCCATCAGTGATGTTCACAGGAACTATGGCTACACCTTC. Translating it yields CAISDVHRNYGYTF.

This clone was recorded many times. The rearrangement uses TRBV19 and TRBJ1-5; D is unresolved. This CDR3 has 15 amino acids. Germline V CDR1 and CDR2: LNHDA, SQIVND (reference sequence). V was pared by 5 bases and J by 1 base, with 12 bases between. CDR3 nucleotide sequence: TGTGCCAGTAGTCGAGCCAGAGGAAGCAATCAGCCCCAGCATTTT. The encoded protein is CASSRARGSNQPQHF.

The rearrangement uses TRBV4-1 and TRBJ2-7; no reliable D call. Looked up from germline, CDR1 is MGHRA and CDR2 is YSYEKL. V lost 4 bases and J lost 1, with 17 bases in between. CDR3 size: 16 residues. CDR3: CASSPMLLTGSYEQYF. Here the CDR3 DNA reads TGCGCCAGCAGCCCGATGCTACTTACCGGGTCCTACGAGCAGTACTTC.

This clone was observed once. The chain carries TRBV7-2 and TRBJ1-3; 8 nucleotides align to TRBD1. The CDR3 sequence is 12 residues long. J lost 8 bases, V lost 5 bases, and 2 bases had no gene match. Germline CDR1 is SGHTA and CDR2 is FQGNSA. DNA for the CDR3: TGTGCCAGCAGCGACAGGGGTGACACCATATATTTT. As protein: CASSDRGDTIYF.